The 31 T cell receptor beta chains below were found in one sample sequenced in a study of T cell responses to AZD1222 COVID-19 vaccine. Using immunoSEQ multiplex PCR, the repertoire was profiled, and TCRdb retains in-frame clones only, with some absent. The table has 100,000 to 150,000 clones, roughly 90% seen once. The sample in question was peripheral blood, obtained on day 0 of AZD1222 vaccination. These receptors all come from an adult in good health.

The rearrangement links TRBV6-2 or TRBV6-3 to TRBJ1-1; D uncertain. The germline gives CDR1 MNHEY, CDR2 SVGEGT. This CDR3 has 15 amino acids. V was pared by 0 bases and J by 0 bases, with 8 bases between. As DNA, the CDR3 is TGTGCCAGCAGTTACTCAGAACTCCTGAACACTGAAGCTTTCTTT. Amino acid sequence: CASSYSELLNTEAFF.

The gene calls are TRBV5-6 and TRBJ2-7; no clear D. This CDR3 contains 14 residues. Trimming took 2 bases from V and 2 from J, leaving 11 bases between them. Germline CDR1 SGHDT, CDR2 YYEEEE. The CDR3 DNA is TGTGCCAGCAGCTTTCAGATCCTACCCTACGAGCAGTACTTC. Translating it yields CASSFQILPYEQYF.

The chain couples TRBV6-2 or TRBV6-3 to TRBJ2-2; D is ambiguous. Germline V gene data show CDR1 as MNHEY and CDR2 as SVGEGT. This CDR3 has 13 amino acids. The germline V and J ends were trimmed by 2 bases and 5 bases, with 6 bases remaining between them. CDR3 DNA sequence: TGTGCCAGCAGTTACGTGAAAACCGGGGAGCTGTTTTTT. Residues: CASSYVKTGELFF.

About this clone itself: The same CDR3 arises from other DNA sequences in this sample as well. The rearrangement uses TRBV19 and TRBJ1-5; D is undetermined. Trimming pared 3 bases from V and 1 base from J, leaving 10 bases between. The germline CDR1 and CDR2 sequences are LNHDA and SQIVND (reference sequence). This CDR3 is built from 15 residues. CDR3 coding DNA: TGTGCCAGTAGTATTGGTTCGCGGAGCAATCAGCCCCAGCATTTT. It translates to CASSIGSRSNQPQHF.

The chain recombines TRBV27 with TRBJ1-5, with D possibly matching TRBD1 (6 bases). V was clipped by 3 bases and J by 3 bases, with 9 bases between them. The germline V gene encodes CDR1 MNHEY and CDR2 SMNVEV (reference sequence). The CDR3 is made up of 14 amino acids. CDR3 region: CASSFQGFNQPQHF. As DNA, the CDR3 is TGTGCCAGCAGTTTCCAGGGGTTCAATCAGCCCCAGCATTTT.

J is TRBJ2-1 and V is TRBV28; 9 bases are shared with TRBD2. There are 17 residues in the CDR3. Looked up from germline, CDR1 is MDHEN and CDR2 is SYDVKM. After removal of 7 bases from V and 4 bases from J, the junction contained 14 bases not matched to a gene. CDR3 sequence (DNA): TGTGCCAGCACATCGATCCGACTAGCGGATAAATACAATGAGCAGTTCTTC. Protein: CASTSIRLADKYNEQFF.

V gene TRBV19 combines with J gene TRBJ2-7, with 7 bases fitting TRBD2. Germline assignment: CDR1 LNHDA and CDR2 SQIVND (reference sequence). This CDR3 contains 13 residues. With V trimmed by 3 bases and J by 3 bases, 2 bases remained unmatched. CDR3 protein: CASSMTGGYEQYF. CDR3 DNA sequence: TGTGCCAGTAGTATGACGGGGGGCTACGAGCAGTACTTC.

V gene TRBV24-1 combines with J gene TRBJ1-6; D may be TRBD1 (5 bases). Trimming left V 12 bases short and J 8 bases short, with 16 bases between. The CDR3 totals 13 residues. The germline gives CDR1 KGHDR, CDR2 SFDVKD. CDR3 residues: CASSLGGDSPLHF. The CDR3 DNA reads TGTGCCTCTTCCTTGGGAGGGGATTCACCCCTCCACTTT.

The chain joins TRBV7-2 to TRBJ2-3; 7 nucleotides align to TRBD2. Looked up from germline, CDR1 is SGHTA and CDR2 is FQGNSA. CDR3 length: 15 amino acids. Trimming at V came to 2 bases and at J to 4 bases, leaving 6 bases not matched to a gene. The CDR3 nucleotides are TGTGCCAGCAGCTTAACGACTAGCACAGCAGATACGCAGTATTTT. It translates to CASSLTTSTADTQYF.

The sample holds a few counts of this clone. V and J are TRBV7-9 and TRBJ1-1; D is uncertain. With 1 base removed from V and 1 base from J, the gap between germline ends came to 7 bases. The CDR3 sequence is 14 residues long. Germline values: CDR1 SEHNR, CDR2 FQNEAQ (reference sequence). The CDR3 DNA is TGTGCCAGCAGCTTAGGGGAGGAGAACACTGAAGCTTTCTTT. This codes for CASSLGEENTEAFF. Full variable domain (remainder filled in from reference TRBV7-9 and TRBJ1-1): DTGVSQNPRHKITKRGQNVTFRCDPISEHNRLYWYRQTLGQGPEFLTYFQNEAQLEKSRLLSDRFSAERPKGSFSTLEIQRTEQGDSAMYLCASSLGEENTEAFFGQGTRLTVV.

This clone was counted a single time. The chain employs TRBV18 and TRBJ2-1; 15 bases align to TRBD2. J gave up 0 bases and V 2 bases, and 5 bases lay outside the gene matches. CDR3 size: 19 residues. CDR1 KGHSH and CDR2 LQKENI come from the germline V gene. The CDR3 DNA sequence: TGTGCCAGCTCACCATCTGGACTAGCGGGAGGGGGCTCCTACAATGAGCAGTTCTTC. Protein: CASSPSGLAGGGSYNEQFF.

The chain employs TRBV11-3 and TRBJ2-3; D is unclear. The V gene's germline CDR1 is SGHNT and CDR2 YENEEA. This CDR3 is built from 11 residues. V lost 2 bases and J lost 3, with 0 bases in between. CDR3 coding DNA: TGTGCCAGCAGCTTAACAGATACGCAGTATTTT. As protein: CASSLTDTQYF. The variable domain in full, completed from reference TRBV11-3 and TRBJ2-3, reads EAGVVQSPRYKIIEKKQPVAFWCNPISGHNTLYWYLQNLGQGPELLIRYENEEAVDDSQLPKDRFSAERLKGVDSTLKIQPAELGDSAVYLCASSLTDTQYFGPGTRLTVL.

This rearrangement joins TRBV7-6 to TRBJ2-2; TRBD1 might be the D (6 bases). The germline V gene encodes CDR1 SGHVS and CDR2 FNYEAQ. V shed 5 bases and J shed 5 bases, with 18 bases lying between them. This CDR3 contains 16 residues. CDR3 amino acids: CASSPKAQGWTGELFF. CDR3 DNA: TGTGCCAGCAGCCCGAAGGCCCAGGGGTGGACCGGGGAGCTGTTTTTT.

In this sample, this clone turned up a few times. V is TRBV4-1 and J is TRBJ1-1; 9 nucleotides match TRBD1. The V segment lost 4 bases and the J segment 5 bases; nucleotides outside the gene matches: 2. Germline V gives CDR1 MGHRA, CDR2 YSYEKL. The CDR3 runs 13 residues. In DNA, the CDR3 is TGCGCCAGCAGCCGGGACAGGGCTACTGAAGCTTTCTTT. Residues: CASSRDRATEAFF.

V is TRBV3-1 (or the pseudogene TRBV3-2) and J is TRBJ2-1; 11 bases match TRBD1. Germline CDR1 is LGHDT and CDR2 is YNNKEL (reference sequence). Trimming at V came to 4 bases and at J to 0 bases, leaving 11 bases not matched to a gene. There are 19 residues in the CDR3. The CDR3 DNA follows: TGTGCCAGCAGCCGTAGAGTACCGGGACAGGGGGTCTCCTACAATGAGCAGTTCTTC. The encoded protein is CASSRRVPGQGVSYNEQFF.

The chain is built from TRBV11-2 and TRBJ2-3, with D uncertain. V shed 6 bases and J shed 0 bases, with 13 bases lying between them. There are 15 residues in the CDR3. The germline CDR1 and CDR2 sequences are SGHAT and FQNNGV. The CDR3 spells CASSSGSLSTDTQYF. The CDR3 region has the DNA TGTGCCAGCAGTTCCGGCAGTTTGAGCACAGATACGCAGTATTTT.

The CDR3 bases are TGTGCCAGCAGCCCTGGATGGGGACTACCCCTTCAAGAGACCCAGTACTTC. Protein sequence: CASSPGWGLPLQETQYF. This chain joins TRBV5-4 and TRBJ2-5; 7 positions agree with TRBD2. V trimming: 4 bases; J trimming: 2 bases; junction bases outside the gene matches: 14. The CDR3 is 17 amino acids. Germline V gene sequence: CDR1 SGHNT, CDR2 YYREEE (reference sequence). Looking up the rest from reference TRBV5-4 and TRBJ2-5 gives the full variable domain: ETGVTQSPTHLIKTRGQQVTLRCSSQSGHNTVSWYQQALGQGPQFIFQYYREEENGRGNFPPRFSGLQFPNYSSELNVNALELDDSALYLCASSPGWGLPLQETQYFGPGTRLLVL.

The gene calls are TRBV30 and TRBJ2-7; maybe TRBD1 (5 bases). V lost 2 bases, J lost 6 bases, and 14 bases lay in between. Germline V gives CDR1 GTSNPN, CDR2 SVGIG (reference sequence). The CDR3 is 13 residues long. In DNA, the CDR3 is TGTGCCTGGAGTCCACAGGACATAGGCGAGCAGTACTTC. Translating it yields CAWSPQDIGEQYF.

This clone is a singleton in its sample. V gene TRBV6-5 combines with J gene TRBJ2-7; no clear D. V was pared by 2 bases and J by 0 bases, with 8 bases between. Germline V gives CDR1 MNHEY, CDR2 SVGAGI. CDR3 length: 14 amino acids. The chain's CDR3 is CASSYGRSSYEQYF. In DNA, the CDR3 is TGTGCCAGCAGTTACGGGCGGAGCTCCTACGAGCAGTACTTC.

The V gene is TRBV6-2 or TRBV6-3, the J gene TRBJ1-1, with D hard to call. This CDR3 has 17 residues. V gave up 4 bases and J gave up 0 bases, with 18 bases separating them. Germline loops: CDR1 MNHEY, CDR2 SVGEGT. CDR3 loop: CASSSLTPGQMNTEAFF. The CDR3 coding sequence is TGTGCCAGCAGTTCCTTAACCCCCGGTCAAATGAACACTGAAGCTTTCTTT.

A single count supports this clone. The V and J genes are TRBV11-3 and TRBJ2-4, with TRBD2 matching 10 bases. Trimming took 5 bases from V and 0 from J; bases not matched to a gene: 13. The germline CDR1 and CDR2 sequences are SGHNT and YENEEA. The CDR3 runs 19 residues. As DNA, the CDR3 is TGTGCCAGCAGCCTCCCACTAGCGGGAACATTCCTAGCCAAAAACATTCAGTACTTC. Encoded protein: CASSLPLAGTFLAKNIQYF.

The chain carries TRBV9 and TRBJ1-4; 10 bases fit TRBD1. Germline V gene data show CDR1 as SGDLS and CDR2 as YYNGEE. The trim removed 4 bases at V and 7 bases at J, leaving 7 bases unmatched. CDR3 size: 15 residues. The DNA for the CDR3 is TGTGCCAGCAGCATATGGACAGGGGGTGGTGAAAAACTGTTTTTT. Translating it yields CASSIWTGGGEKLFF. Based on the CDR3 plus reference TRBV9 and TRBJ1-4, the full variable domain is DSGVTQTPKHLITATGQRVTLRCSPRSGDLSVYWYQQSLDQGLQFLIQYYNGEERAKGNILERFSAQQFPDLHSELNLSSLELGDSALYFCASSIWTGGGEKLFFGSGTQLSVL.

The V call is TRBV5-1, the J call TRBJ2-6; 7 bases map to TRBD1. Germline CDR1 and CDR2: SGHRS and YFSETQ. The CDR3 has 16 amino acids. V dropped 3 bases and J dropped 1; count of bases not matched to a gene: 4. The DNA of the CDR3 is TGCGCCAGCAGCTACCTGGGACAGTCTGGGGCCAACGTCCTGACTTTC. Residues: CASSYLGQSGANVLTF.

V usage is TRBV6-4 and J usage is TRBJ2-2; 13 bases line up with TRBD2. The junction had 5 bases not matched to a gene; V was cut back by 6 bases and J by 7 bases. The CDR3 is made up of 15 amino acids. Germline loops: CDR1 MRHNA, CDR2 SNTAGT. CDR3 in DNA: TGTGCCAGCAGGGGACTAGCGGGAAAGGTCGGGGAGCTGTTTTTT. This translates into CASRGLAGKVGELFF.

Comments on this clone: Other DNA sequences in the sample encode the same CDR3. V gene TRBV19 combines with J gene TRBJ1-6; D unclear. This CDR3 contains 16 residues. Trimming removed 6 bases at V and 5 bases at J, with 17 bases between. Germline lookup yields CDR1 LNHDA and CDR2 SQIVND (reference sequence). CDR3 sequence: CASSAFLSENNSPLHF. The CDR3 DNA follows: TGTGCCAGTAGCGCCTTTTTGTCCGAGAATAATTCACCCCTCCACTTT.

This clone was seen only a few times. The chain carries TRBV9 and TRBJ1-1, with D perhaps TRBD1 (5 bases). Germline assignment: CDR1 SGDLS and CDR2 YYNGEE. CDR3 length equals 15 residues. Between the trimmed V and J ends, which lost 4 bases and 5 bases, there was a span of 18 bases. The CDR3 sequence: CASSPSTGGGTEAFF. In DNA, the CDR3 is TGTGCCAGCAGCCCTAGTACCGGGGGAGGGACTGAAGCTTTCTTT.

This chain connects TRBV9 to TRBJ2-1; D could derive from TRBD1 or TRBD2 (5 bases each). The CDR3 extends over 14 amino acids. The germline CDR1 and CDR2 sequences are SGDLS and YYNGEE. V was pared by 3 bases and J by 4 bases, with 11 bases between. CDR3: CASSGGWDYNEQFF. CDR3 nucleotide sequence: TGTGCCAGCAGCGGGGGGTGGGATTACAATGAGCAGTTCTTC.

V and J are TRBV9 and TRBJ2-3; D is possibly TRBD2 (6 bases). This CDR3 is 16 amino acids long. The V end lost 4 bases, the J end lost 0 bases, and 15 bases lay between the germline ends. Germline V gives CDR1 SGDLS, CDR2 YYNGEE. In DNA form, the CDR3 reads TGTGCCAGCAGCTCACGGAGCGGGTCTAGCACAGATACGCAGTATTTT. This translates into CASSSRSGSSTDTQYF.

The chain combines TRBV19 with TRBJ1-1; D gene unclear. Trimming shortened V by 3 bases and J by 0 bases, and 5 bases separated the two germline ends. This CDR3 region has 13 residues. CDR1 is LNHDA, CDR2 SQIVND, per germline (reference sequence). CDR3 DNA: TGTGCCAGTAGTATTAGAATGAACACTGAAGCTTTCTTT. It specifies CASSIRMNTEAFF.

The V and J genes are TRBV27 and TRBJ1-2, with D possibly being TRBD1 (5 bases). This CDR3 comprises 16 residues. Trimming left V 0 bases short and J 7 bases short, with 18 bases between. The V gene's germline CDR1 is MNHEY and CDR2 SMNVEV (reference sequence). The CDR3 coding sequence is TGTGCCAGCAGTTTATCGCCCGAAAGGGGTAAGAGTGGCTACACCTTC. Its protein product is CASSLSPERGKSGYTF.

The rearrangement links TRBV18 to TRBJ2-7; D is undetermined. The CDR3 has 15 residues. V was pared by 0 bases and J by 5 bases, with 14 bases between. Germline CDR1 is KGHSH and CDR2 is LQKENI. This chain's CDR3 is CASSPPRVTSDEQYF. The DNA for the CDR3 is TGTGCCAGCTCACCACCTAGGGTTACCTCGGACGAGCAGTACTTC.